A selection of T cell receptor beta chains follows, all from one sample in a study of CD8 T cells in ankylosing spondylitis. Each CDR3 protein gets one entry after TCRdb re-called the 5' RACE reads with MiXCR. The data contain some 140,000 distinct CDR3 sequences, more than 7% of them singletons. The specimen was synovial fluid, either unsorted or a sorted T cell fraction (not recorded which). These receptors all stem from a male donor with ankylosing spondylitis. Both conserved end residues are part of each CDR3. A D gene is named only where the DNA matches it firmly. Clone size appears in some rows only: once, few, many, or a class for an expanded clone.

j_gene: TRBJ1-2
d_gene: -
abundance: -
v_gene: TRBV28
CDR3nt: TGTGCCAGCTCTGAACGCCACGGCTACACCTTC
CDR3aa: CASSERHGYTF

j_gene: TRBJ2-3
d_gene: TRBD2
abundance: -
v_gene: TRBV30
CDR3nt: TGTGCCTGGAGTTCTTCGACTAGCGGGATATCAGATACGCAGTATTTT
CDR3aa: CAWSSSTSGISDTQYF

j_gene: TRBJ2-5
d_gene: -
abundance: -
v_gene: TRBV20-1
CDR3nt: TGCAGTGCTAGTAATTGGGGTCAAGAGACCCAGTACTTC
CDR3aa: CSASNWGQETQYF

j_gene: TRBJ2-3
d_gene: -
abundance: -
v_gene: TRBV20-1
CDR3nt: TGCAGTGCTAGTCCGGACAGTTTAGATACGCAGTATTTT
CDR3aa: CSASPDSLDTQYF

j_gene: TRBJ1-6
d_gene: -
abundance: many
v_gene: TRBV20-1
CDR3nt: TGCAGTGCCAAAATCCCGCAGCGCCTGGGATCACCCCTCCACTTT
CDR3aa: CSAKIPQRLGSPLHF

j_gene: TRBJ2-4
d_gene: -
abundance: few
v_gene: TRBV18
CDR3nt: TGTGCCAGCTCACCACCGGGAGCCCTAGCCAAAAACATTCAGTACTTC
CDR3aa: CASSPPGALAKNIQYF

j_gene: TRBJ2-3
d_gene: -
abundance: -
v_gene: TRBV4-1
CDR3nt: TGCGCCAGCAGCCAAGATTGGGGCAGGGCGGCAGATACGCAGTATTTT
CDR3aa: CASSQDWGRAADTQYF

j_gene: TRBJ1-1
d_gene: -
abundance: many
v_gene: TRBV20-1
CDR3nt: TGCATTGGGGTACGGACCATGAACACTGAAGCTTTCTTT
CDR3aa: CIGVRTMNTEAFF

j_gene: TRBJ2-5
d_gene: TRBD2
abundance: -
v_gene: TRBV7-2
CDR3nt: TGTGCCAGCAGCCCAAGACTAGCGGGTAAAGAGACCCAGTACTTC
CDR3aa: CASSPRLAGKETQYF

j_gene: TRBJ2-7
d_gene: -
abundance: few
v_gene: TRBV5-1
CDR3nt: TGCGCCAGCAGCCCTGAAGGAGTACGTCGGGAGCAGTACTTC
CDR3aa: CASSPEGVRREQYF

j_gene: TRBJ2-5
d_gene: TRBD1
abundance: few
v_gene: TRBV20-1
CDR3nt: TGCAGTGCTGGCCGGACAGGGACAGGGGAGACCCAGTACTTC
CDR3aa: CSAGRTGTGETQYF

j_gene: TRBJ1-1
d_gene: -
abundance: few
v_gene: TRBV20-1
CDR3nt: TGCAGTGCTAAGGGAGGTCACACTGAAGCTTTCTTT
CDR3aa: CSAKGGHTEAFF

j_gene: TRBJ2-5
d_gene: -
abundance: few
v_gene: TRBV7-2
CDR3nt: TGTGCCAGCAGCTTAGCGTCGGGAGAGGAGACCCAGTACTTC
CDR3aa: CASSLASGEETQYF

j_gene: TRBJ2-3
d_gene: TRBD2
abundance: many
v_gene: TRBV5-5
CDR3nt: TGTGCCAGCAGCTACCGAGCGGGGAGGACAGATACGCAGTATTTT
CDR3aa: CASSYRAGRTDTQYF

j_gene: TRBJ1-4
d_gene: -
abundance: many
v_gene: TRBV28
CDR3nt: TGTGCCAGCCAGGATATTGGGAGTGAAAAACTGTTTTTT
CDR3aa: CASQDIGSEKLFF

j_gene: TRBJ1-2
d_gene: -
abundance: many
v_gene: TRBV15
CDR3nt: TGTGCCACCAGCAGAGGAGGAGGAGACTATGGCTACACCTTC
CDR3aa: CATSRGGGDYGYTF

j_gene: TRBJ1-3
d_gene: -
abundance: many
v_gene: TRBV14
CDR3nt: TGTGCCAGCAGCCGGCGGACCGGGCGTCACTCTGGAAACACCATATATTTT
CDR3aa: CASSRRTGRHSGNTIYF

j_gene: TRBJ2-3
d_gene: TRBD1
abundance: many
v_gene: TRBV7-2
CDR3nt: TGTGCCAGCAGCTTTAGGACAGGAGGCACAGATACGCAGTATTTT
CDR3aa: CASSFRTGGTDTQYF

j_gene: TRBJ2-5
d_gene: -
abundance: few
v_gene: TRBV7-8
CDR3nt: TGTGCCAGCAGCTTCTCCGAAGAGACCCAGTACTTC
CDR3aa: CASSFSEETQYF

j_gene: TRBJ2-3
d_gene: -
abundance: -
v_gene: TRBV5-8
CDR3nt: TGTGCCAGCGGCGGTTTTCGGGCAGATACGCAGTATTTT
CDR3aa: CASGGFRADTQYF

j_gene: TRBJ2-1
d_gene: TRBD1
abundance: many
v_gene: TRBV11-2
CDR3nt: TGTGCCAGCAGCCTGCAGACAGGGCTTGTTCCCGATTACAATGAGCAGTTCTTC
CDR3aa: CASSLQTGLVPDYNEQFF

j_gene: TRBJ2-3
d_gene: -
abundance: -
v_gene: TRBV5-1
CDR3nt: TGCGCCAGCAGCGTAGGACAGCAGACCGTCGCAGATACGCAGTATTTT
CDR3aa: CASSVGQQTVADTQYF

j_gene: TRBJ2-1
d_gene: TRBD2
abundance: few
v_gene: TRBV30
CDR3nt: TGTGCCTGGACTAGCGGCTACAATGAGCAGTTCTTC
CDR3aa: CAWTSGYNEQFF

j_gene: TRBJ2-1
d_gene: -
abundance: many
v_gene: TRBV5-6
CDR3nt: TGTGCCAGCAGCTCACGAGCCGCACAGTATCATGAGCAGTTCTTC
CDR3aa: CASSSRAAQYHEQFF

j_gene: TRBJ1-3
d_gene: -
abundance: many
v_gene: TRBV6-1
CDR3nt: TGTGCCAGCAGGCCCGTCGAGCGAAACACCATATATTTT
CDR3aa: CASRPVERNTIYF

j_gene: TRBJ1-1
d_gene: -
abundance: -
v_gene: TRBV25-1
CDR3nt: TGTGCCAGCAGTGAAGCAAACACTGAAGCCTTCTTT
CDR3aa: CASSEANTEAFF

j_gene: TRBJ2-3
d_gene: -
abundance: -
v_gene: TRBV18
CDR3nt: TGTGCCAGCTCACCAGGGACCACAGATACGCAGTATTTT
CDR3aa: CASSPGTTDTQYF

j_gene: TRBJ2-7
d_gene: -
abundance: many
v_gene: TRBV3-1
CDR3nt: TGTGCCAGCAGCCAAGGGCGGGGGCCCTACGAGCAGTACTTC
CDR3aa: CASSQGRGPYEQYF

j_gene: TRBJ2-7
d_gene: -
abundance: many
v_gene: TRBV28
CDR3nt: TGTGCCAGCAGTCAGAGCTCCTACGAGCAGTACTTC
CDR3aa: CASSQSSYEQYF

j_gene: TRBJ1-1
d_gene: -
abundance: few
v_gene: TRBV7-8
CDR3nt: TGTGCCAGCAGCTTAGTAAACCGACGGACCTACACTGAAGCTTTCTTT
CDR3aa: CASSLVNRRTYTEAFF

j_gene: TRBJ1-1
d_gene: -
abundance: many
v_gene: TRBV6-5
CDR3nt: TGTGCCAGCAGTTACTCGACCAGGGTGAACACTGAAGCTTTCTTT
CDR3aa: CASSYSTRVNTEAFF

j_gene: TRBJ2-1
d_gene: -
abundance: many
v_gene: TRBV12-3/TRBV12-4
CDR3nt: TGTGCCAGCAGTTCTAGCGTGGGGGGCCTCAATGAGCAGTTCTTC
CDR3aa: CASSSSVGGLNEQFF

j_gene: TRBJ2-3
d_gene: -
abundance: many
v_gene: TRBV20-1
CDR3nt: TGCAGTGCTAGAAACTCTAGAATCGCCACAGATACGCAGTATTTT
CDR3aa: CSARNSRIATDTQYF

j_gene: TRBJ2-1
d_gene: TRBD2
abundance: few
v_gene: TRBV5-1
CDR3nt: TGCGCCAGCAGCACGTTAGCGGGCCCCAATGAGCAGTTCTTC
CDR3aa: CASSTLAGPNEQFF

j_gene: TRBJ2-5
d_gene: TRBD1
abundance: -
v_gene: TRBV7-2
CDR3nt: TGTGCCAGCAGCGAAACCCGGTTGGCAGGGGGGTACTTC
CDR3aa: CASSETRLAGGYF

j_gene: TRBJ1-3
d_gene: TRBD1
abundance: many
v_gene: TRBV7-9
CDR3nt: TGTGCCAGCAGCTCGCAGGGGGCGGTCTCTGGAAACACCATATATTTT
CDR3aa: CASSSQGAVSGNTIYF

j_gene: TRBJ2-3
d_gene: TRBD2
abundance: many
v_gene: TRBV3-1
CDR3nt: TGTGCCAGCAGCCCCCTCCTAGCGGGAGCGTCAGATACGCAGTATTTT
CDR3aa: CASSPLLAGASDTQYF

j_gene: TRBJ2-3
d_gene: TRBD2
abundance: many
v_gene: TRBV15
CDR3nt: TGTGCCACCAGCAGTGGTAGGACAGGTCTAGCGGGAGGGCTCCCAGATACGCAGTATTTT
CDR3aa: CATSSGRTGLAGGLPDTQYF

j_gene: TRBJ1-5
d_gene: TRBD1
abundance: -
v_gene: TRBV28
CDR3nt: TGTGCCAGCAGTTCAGAGACAGGGGGCAATCAGCCCCAGCATTTT
CDR3aa: CASSSETGGNQPQHF

j_gene: TRBJ2-3
d_gene: TRBD2
abundance: -
v_gene: TRBV11-2
CDR3nt: TGTGCCAGCAGCTGGGGGACTAGCCCCGGAGTGGGTACGCAGTATTTT
CDR3aa: CASSWGTSPGVGTQYF

j_gene: TRBJ1-3
d_gene: -
abundance: few
v_gene: TRBV7-2
CDR3nt: TGTGCCAGCACCTTCGTTCCTGGAAACACCATATATTTT
CDR3aa: CASTFVPGNTIYF

j_gene: TRBJ1-5
d_gene: TRBD1
abundance: few
v_gene: TRBV20-1
CDR3nt: TGCAGTGCTACCAGGGACAGGGGACACCCGACGGGTAATCAGCCCCAGCATTTT
CDR3aa: CSATRDRGHPTGNQPQHF

j_gene: TRBJ2-3
d_gene: TRBD2
abundance: many
v_gene: TRBV19
CDR3nt: TGTGCCAGTAGCGGACTAGCGGGAGTTTCCGATACGCAGTATTTT
CDR3aa: CASSGLAGVSDTQYF

j_gene: TRBJ2-3
d_gene: -
abundance: many
v_gene: TRBV7-2
CDR3nt: TGTGCCAGCAGCTTAGCTTCCCGTTCGGTGACAGATACGCAGTATTTT
CDR3aa: CASSLASRSVTDTQYF

j_gene: TRBJ1-5
d_gene: -
abundance: -
v_gene: TRBV6-6
CDR3nt: TGTGCCAGCAGTTCCCTAATCCAGCCCCAGCATTTT
CDR3aa: CASSSLIQPQHF

j_gene: TRBJ2-1
d_gene: TRBD1
abundance: few
v_gene: TRBV20-1
CDR3nt: TGCAGTGCCCGAGGGTTTCAACAGGGGGTTTTATGGGATGAGCAGTTCTTC
CDR3aa: CSARGFQQGVLWDEQFF

j_gene: TRBJ2-5
d_gene: TRBD2
abundance: few
v_gene: TRBV3-1
CDR3nt: TGTGCCAGCAGCCTGTCGGCTAGCGGGACGGAGACCCAGTACTTC
CDR3aa: CASSLSASGTETQYF

j_gene: TRBJ2-5
d_gene: -
abundance: many
v_gene: TRBV7-2
CDR3nt: TGTGCCAGCAGCCGGGGAGGCGAGACCCAGTACTTC
CDR3aa: CASSRGGETQYF

j_gene: TRBJ2-7
d_gene: TRBD2
abundance: -
v_gene: TRBV6-5
CDR3nt: TGTGCCAGCAGTTACTCCTTAGGACTAGCGACTGCCTACGAGCAGTACTTC
CDR3aa: CASSYSLGLATAYEQYF

j_gene: TRBJ2-7
d_gene: TRBD1
abundance: many
v_gene: TRBV29-1
CDR3nt: TGCAGCGTTAATTGGTCCACAGGGGGCTACGAGCAGTACTTC
CDR3aa: CSVNWSTGGYEQYF

j_gene: TRBJ1-6
d_gene: -
abundance: once
v_gene: TRBV9
CDR3nt: TGTGCCAGCAGCGAGAGAGGTTCACCCCTCCACTTT
CDR3aa: CASSERGSPLHF

j_gene: TRBJ1-1
d_gene: TRBD1
abundance: -
v_gene: TRBV14
CDR3nt: TGTGCCAGCAGCCATTTCGGACAGGGGGGCACTGAAGCTTTCTTT
CDR3aa: CASSHFGQGGTEAFF

j_gene: TRBJ2-1
d_gene: -
abundance: -
v_gene: TRBV20-1
CDR3nt: TGCCGTGCGACAAAGACTAGGAAGGGGTACAATGACCAGTTCTTC
CDR3aa: CRATKTRKGYNDQFF

j_gene: TRBJ1-5
d_gene: -
abundance: -
v_gene: TRBV5-8
CDR3nt: TGTGCCAGCAGCCCGGGTATGAATCAGCCCCAGCATTTT
CDR3aa: CASSPGMNQPQHF

j_gene: TRBJ2-2
d_gene: -
abundance: -
v_gene: TRBV6-2/TRBV6-3
CDR3nt: TGTGCCAGCCTTCGACGGGGGAACACCGGGGAGCTGTTTTTT
CDR3aa: CASLRRGNTGELFF

j_gene: TRBJ2-2
d_gene: TRBD2
abundance: -
v_gene: TRBV12-3/TRBV12-4
CDR3nt: TGTGCCAGCAGGGGACTAGCGGGCACTTTCACCGGGGAGCTGTTTTTT
CDR3aa: CASRGLAGTFTGELFF

j_gene: TRBJ1-1
d_gene: -
abundance: few
v_gene: TRBV5-1
CDR3nt: TGCGCCAGCAGCTTGTTAGGGGATGCTGAAGCTTTCTTT
CDR3aa: CASSLLGDAEAFF

j_gene: TRBJ2-7
d_gene: -
abundance: many
v_gene: TRBV6-1
CDR3nt: TGTGCCAGCAGTGTCGCCTCGAGCTCCTACGAGCAGTACTTC
CDR3aa: CASSVASSSYEQYF